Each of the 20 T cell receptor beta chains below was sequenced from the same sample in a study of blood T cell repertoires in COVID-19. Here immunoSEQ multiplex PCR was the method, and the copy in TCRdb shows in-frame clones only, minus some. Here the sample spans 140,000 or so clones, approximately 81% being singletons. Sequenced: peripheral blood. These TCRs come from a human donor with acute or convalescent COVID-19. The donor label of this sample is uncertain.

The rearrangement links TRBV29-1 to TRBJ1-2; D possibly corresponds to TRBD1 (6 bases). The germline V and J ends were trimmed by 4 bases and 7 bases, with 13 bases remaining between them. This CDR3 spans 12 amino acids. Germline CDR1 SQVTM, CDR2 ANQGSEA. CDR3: CSVAGTSGGYTF. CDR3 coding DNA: TGCAGCGTTGCCGGGACAAGCGGTGGCTACACCTTC. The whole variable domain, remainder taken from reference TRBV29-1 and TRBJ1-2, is SAVISQKPSRDICQRGTSLTIQCQVDSQVTMMFWYRQQPGQSLTLIATANQGSEATYESGFVIDKFPISRPNLTFSTLTVSNMSPEDSSIYLCSVAGTSGGYTFGSGTRLTVV.

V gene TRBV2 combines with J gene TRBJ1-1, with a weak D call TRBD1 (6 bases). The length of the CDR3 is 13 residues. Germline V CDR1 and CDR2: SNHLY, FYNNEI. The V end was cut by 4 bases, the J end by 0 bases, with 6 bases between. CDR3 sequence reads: CASSGTVNTEAFF. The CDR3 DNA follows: TGTGCCAGCAGTGGGACAGTGAACACTGAAGCTTTCTTT.

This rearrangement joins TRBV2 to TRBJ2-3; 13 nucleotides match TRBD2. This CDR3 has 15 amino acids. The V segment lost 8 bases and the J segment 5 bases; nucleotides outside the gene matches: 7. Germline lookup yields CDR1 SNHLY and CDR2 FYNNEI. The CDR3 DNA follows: TGTGCCAGCGGCCAACTAGCGGGGGGGCAAGATACGCAGTATTTT. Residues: CASGQLAGGQDTQYF.

DNA of the CDR3: TGCGCCAGCAGCCAAGACTGGGCAGACTCTGGAAACACCATATATTTT. Encoded protein: CASSQDWADSGNTIYF. The gene calls are TRBV4-3 and TRBJ1-3; no clear D. Germline V CDR1 and CDR2: LGHNA, YSLEER. CDR3 length equals 16 residues. V shed 0 bases and J shed 0 bases, with 9 bases lying between them.

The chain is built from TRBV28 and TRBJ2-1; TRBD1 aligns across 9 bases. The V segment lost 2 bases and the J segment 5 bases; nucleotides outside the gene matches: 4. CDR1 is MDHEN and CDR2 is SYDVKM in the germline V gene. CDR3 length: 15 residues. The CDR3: CASSLRDRDNNEQFF. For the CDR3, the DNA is TGTGCCAGCAGTTTACGGGACAGGGACAACAATGAGCAGTTCTTC.

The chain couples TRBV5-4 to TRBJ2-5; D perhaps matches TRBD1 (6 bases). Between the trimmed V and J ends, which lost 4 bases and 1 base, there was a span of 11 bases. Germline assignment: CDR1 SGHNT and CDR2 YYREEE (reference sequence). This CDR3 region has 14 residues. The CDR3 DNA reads TGTGCCAGCAGCCCCCGGACAGCCCAAGAGACCCAGTACTTC. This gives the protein CASSPRTAQETQYF.

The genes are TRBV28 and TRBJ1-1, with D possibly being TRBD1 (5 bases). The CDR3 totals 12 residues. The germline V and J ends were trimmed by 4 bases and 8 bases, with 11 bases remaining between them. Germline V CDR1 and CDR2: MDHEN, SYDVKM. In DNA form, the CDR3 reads TGTGCCAGCAGTTCAGGGTTTTCCGAAGCTTTCTTT. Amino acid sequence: CASSSGFSEAFF.

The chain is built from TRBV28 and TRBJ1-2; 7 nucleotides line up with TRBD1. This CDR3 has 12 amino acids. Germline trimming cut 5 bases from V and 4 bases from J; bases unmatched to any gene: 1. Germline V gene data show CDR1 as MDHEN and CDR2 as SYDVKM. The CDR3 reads CASSRTGYGYTF. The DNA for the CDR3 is TGTGCCAGCAGTCGGACAGGCTATGGCTACACCTTC.

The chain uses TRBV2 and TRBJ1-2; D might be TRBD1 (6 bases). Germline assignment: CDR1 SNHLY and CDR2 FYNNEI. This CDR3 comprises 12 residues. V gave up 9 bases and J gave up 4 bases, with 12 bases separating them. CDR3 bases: TGTGCCAGTGTAACAGGGACCTATGGCTACACCTTC. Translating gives CASVTGTYGYTF.

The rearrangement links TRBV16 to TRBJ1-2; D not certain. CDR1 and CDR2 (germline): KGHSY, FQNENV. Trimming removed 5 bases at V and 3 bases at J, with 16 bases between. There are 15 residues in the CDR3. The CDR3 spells CASSGQARSDYGYTF. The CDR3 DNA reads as TGTGCCAGCAGCGGTCAGGCCCGCTCGGACTATGGCTACACCTTC.

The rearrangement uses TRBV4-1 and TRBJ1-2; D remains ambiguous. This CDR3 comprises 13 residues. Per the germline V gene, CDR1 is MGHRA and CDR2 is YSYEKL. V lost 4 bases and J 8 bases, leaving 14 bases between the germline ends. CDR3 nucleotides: TGCGCCAGCAGCCCGGTCGGGGAACGGGGCTACACCTTC. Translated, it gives CASSPVGERGYTF.

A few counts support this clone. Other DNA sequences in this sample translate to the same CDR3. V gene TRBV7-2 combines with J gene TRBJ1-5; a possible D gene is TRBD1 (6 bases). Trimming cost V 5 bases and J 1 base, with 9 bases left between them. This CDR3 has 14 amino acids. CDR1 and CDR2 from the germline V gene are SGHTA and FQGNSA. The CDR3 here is CASSRGGSNQPQHF. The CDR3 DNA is TGTGCCAGCAGCAGGGGGGGGAGCAATCAGCCCCAGCATTTT. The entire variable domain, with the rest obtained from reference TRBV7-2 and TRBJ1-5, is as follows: GAGVSQSPSNKVTEKGKDVELRCDPISGHTALYWYRQSLGQGLEFLIYFQGNSAPDKSGLPSDRFSAERTGGSVSTLTIQRTQQEDSAVYLCASSRGGSNQPQHFGDGTRLSIL.

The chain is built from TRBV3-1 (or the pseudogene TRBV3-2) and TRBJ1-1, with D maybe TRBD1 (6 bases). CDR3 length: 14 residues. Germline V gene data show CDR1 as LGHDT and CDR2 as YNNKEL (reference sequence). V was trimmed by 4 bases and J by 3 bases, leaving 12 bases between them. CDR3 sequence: CASSLGGGDTEAFF. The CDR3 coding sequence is TGTGCCAGCAGCCTAGGCGGGGGCGACACTGAAGCTTTCTTT.

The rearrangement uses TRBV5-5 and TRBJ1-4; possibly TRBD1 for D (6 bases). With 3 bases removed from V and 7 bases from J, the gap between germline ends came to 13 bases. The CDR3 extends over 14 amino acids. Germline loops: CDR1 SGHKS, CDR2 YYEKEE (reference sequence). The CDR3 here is CASSWGGLAEKLFF. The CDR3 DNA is TGTGCCAGCAGCTGGGGGGGGCTGGCTGAAAAACTGTTTTTT.

The CDR3 nucleotides read TGTGCCAGCAGCTTACAGGGTTGGGAGACCCAGTACTTC. It specifies CASSLQGWETQYF. The rearrangement joins TRBV11-2 to TRBJ2-5; weak D call: TRBD1 (5 bases). The CDR3 has 13 amino acids. Trimming took off 2 bases at V and 5 bases at J, with 9 bases between the two ends. Germline values: CDR1 SGHAT, CDR2 FQNNGV.

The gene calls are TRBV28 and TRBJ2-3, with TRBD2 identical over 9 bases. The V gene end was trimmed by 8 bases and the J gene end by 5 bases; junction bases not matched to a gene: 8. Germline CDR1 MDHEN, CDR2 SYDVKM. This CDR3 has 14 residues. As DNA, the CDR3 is TGTGCCAGCCGAGCGGGGGGCGAGGGAGATACGCAGTATTTT. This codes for CASRAGGEGDTQYF.

CDR3 sequence: CASSLQWGNQPQHF. CDR3 in DNA: TGTGCCAGCAGCCTACAGTGGGGCAATCAGCCCCAGCATTTT. The rearrangement joins TRBV6-6 to TRBJ1-5, with unresolved D. The CDR3 totals 14 residues. V gave up 6 bases and J gave up 2 bases, with 11 bases separating them. Germline values: CDR1 MNHNY, CDR2 SVGAGI (reference sequence).

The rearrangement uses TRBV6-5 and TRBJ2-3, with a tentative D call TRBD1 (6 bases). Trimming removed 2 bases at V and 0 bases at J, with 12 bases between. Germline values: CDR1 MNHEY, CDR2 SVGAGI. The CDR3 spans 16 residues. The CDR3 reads CASSYILTGSTDTQYF. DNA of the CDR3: TGTGCCAGCAGTTACATCCTCACAGGGAGCACAGATACGCAGTATTTT.

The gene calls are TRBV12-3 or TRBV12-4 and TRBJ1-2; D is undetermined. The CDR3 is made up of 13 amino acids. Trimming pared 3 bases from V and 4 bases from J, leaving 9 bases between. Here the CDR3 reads CASSFGIAYGYTF. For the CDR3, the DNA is TGTGCCAGCAGTTTCGGCATAGCCTATGGCTACACCTTC.

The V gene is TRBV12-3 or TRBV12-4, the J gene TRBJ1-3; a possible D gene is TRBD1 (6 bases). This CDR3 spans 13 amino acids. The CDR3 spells CASGTGSGNTIYF. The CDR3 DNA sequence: TGTGCGAGCGGAACAGGGAGTGGAAACACCATATATTTT.